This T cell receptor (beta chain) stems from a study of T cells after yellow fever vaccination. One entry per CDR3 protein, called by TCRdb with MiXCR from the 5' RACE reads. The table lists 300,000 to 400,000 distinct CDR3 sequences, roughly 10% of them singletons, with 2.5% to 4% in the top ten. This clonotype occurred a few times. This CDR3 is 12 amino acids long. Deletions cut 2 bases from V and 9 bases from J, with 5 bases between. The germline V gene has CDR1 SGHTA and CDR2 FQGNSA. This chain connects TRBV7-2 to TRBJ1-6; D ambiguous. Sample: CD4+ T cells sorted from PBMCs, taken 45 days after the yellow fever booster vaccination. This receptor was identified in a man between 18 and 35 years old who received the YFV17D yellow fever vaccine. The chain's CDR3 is CASSLPRSPLHF. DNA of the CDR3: TGTGCCAGCAGCTTACCGCGTTCACCCCTCCACTTT.